This T cell receptor beta chain was sequenced during a study of T-cell reconstitution after alpha-beta-depleted transplantation in children. Germline lookup yields CDR1 ENHRY and CDR2 SYGVKD. V trimming: 4 bases; J trimming: 7 bases; junction bases outside the gene matches: 4. This CDR3 is built from 13 residues. For this clonotype: Its target is unknown.

Whole-study results and caveats: Diversity and T-cell counts at one year after transplant derived mostly from new T cells. In some patients, recipient T cells and intrathymic progenitors surviving conditioning explained high day-60 diversity. Several hundred graft clones that had expanded were reportedly the source of alpha-beta T cells about two months after transplant.

Preparation of the TCRbeta library was carried out with unique molecular identifiers. TCRdb passed the PCR reads through MiXCR, listing each CDR3 protein once. The sample includes 250,000 to 300,000 distinct CDR3 sequences, 6% to 10% seen only once; the top ten take approximately 8.2%. This chain links TRBV10-3 with TRBJ1-2; 9 nucleotides match TRBD1. The starting material was peripheral blood, obtained 360 days after TCRalphabeta/CD19-depleted stem cell transplant. The TCR was taken from a female patient under 10 years old who had a stem cell transplant for Fanconi anemia, so the T cells may come from the graft donor. The CDR3 DNA reads TGTGCCATCAGTGCGGGACAGGGTGGTGGCTACACCTTC. It encodes CAISAGQGGGYTF.